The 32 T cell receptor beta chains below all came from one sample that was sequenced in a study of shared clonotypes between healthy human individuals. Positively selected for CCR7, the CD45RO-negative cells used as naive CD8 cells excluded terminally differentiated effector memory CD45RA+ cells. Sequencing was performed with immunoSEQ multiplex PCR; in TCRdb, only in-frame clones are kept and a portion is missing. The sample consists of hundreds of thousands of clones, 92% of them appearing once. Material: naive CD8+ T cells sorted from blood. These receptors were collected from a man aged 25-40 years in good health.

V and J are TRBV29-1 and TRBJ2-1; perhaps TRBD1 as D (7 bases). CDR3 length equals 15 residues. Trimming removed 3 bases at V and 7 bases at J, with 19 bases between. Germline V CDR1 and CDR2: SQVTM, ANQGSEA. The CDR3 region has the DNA TGCAGCGTTGACGTACAGGGGAGGCTTCTAAATGAGCAGTTCTTC. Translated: CSVDVQGRLLNEQFF.

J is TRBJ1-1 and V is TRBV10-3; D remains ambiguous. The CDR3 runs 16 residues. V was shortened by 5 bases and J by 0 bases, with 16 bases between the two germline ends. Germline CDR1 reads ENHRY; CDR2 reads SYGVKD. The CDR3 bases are TGTGCCATCAGTCCCGGGCCCGGTGGATTGAACACTGAAGCTTTCTTT. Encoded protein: CAISPGPGGLNTEAFF.

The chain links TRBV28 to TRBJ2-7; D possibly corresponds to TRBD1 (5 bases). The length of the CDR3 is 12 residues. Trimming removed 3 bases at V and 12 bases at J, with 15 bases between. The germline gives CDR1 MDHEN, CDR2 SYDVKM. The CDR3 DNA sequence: TGTGCCAGCAGTTTGCTGGGGCCTGGCGCGTACTTC. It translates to CASSLLGPGAYF.

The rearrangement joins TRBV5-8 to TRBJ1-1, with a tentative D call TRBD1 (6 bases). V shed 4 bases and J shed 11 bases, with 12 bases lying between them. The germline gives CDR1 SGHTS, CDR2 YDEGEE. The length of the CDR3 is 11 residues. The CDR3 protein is CASSPGGGAFF. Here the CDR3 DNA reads TGTGCCAGCAGCCCCGGGGGCGGTGCTTTCTTT.

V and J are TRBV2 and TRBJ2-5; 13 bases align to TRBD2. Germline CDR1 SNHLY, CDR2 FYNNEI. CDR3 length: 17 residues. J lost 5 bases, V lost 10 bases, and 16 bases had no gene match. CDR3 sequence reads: CATLGLAGERGVETQYF. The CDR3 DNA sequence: TGTGCCACCCTAGGACTAGCGGGAGAGAGGGGGGTGGAGACCCAGTACTTC.

The CDR3 is CASSSGVWDTEKLFF. CDR3 nucleotides: TGTGCCAGCAGCTCCGGAGTCTGGGATACTGAAAAACTGTTTTTT. The chain recombines TRBV7-9 with TRBJ1-4; D gene uncertain. Trimming took 4 bases from V and 7 from J, leaving 16 bases between them. This CDR3 contains 15 residues. Germline assignment: CDR1 SEHNR and CDR2 FQNEAQ (reference sequence). The full variable domain, rest sourced from reference TRBV7-9 and TRBJ1-4, is DTGVSQNPRHKITKRGQNVTFRCDPISEHNRLYWYRQTLGQGPEFLTYFQNEAQLEKSRLLSDRFSAERPKGSFSTLEIQRTEQGDSAMYLCASSSGVWDTEKLFFGSGTQLSVL.

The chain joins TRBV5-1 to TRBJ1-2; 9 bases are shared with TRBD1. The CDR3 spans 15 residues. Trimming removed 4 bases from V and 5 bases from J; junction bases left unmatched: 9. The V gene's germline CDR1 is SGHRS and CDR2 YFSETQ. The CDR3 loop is CASSIDIGTGYGYTF. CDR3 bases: TGCGCCAGCAGCATCGACATTGGGACAGGGTATGGCTACACCTTC.

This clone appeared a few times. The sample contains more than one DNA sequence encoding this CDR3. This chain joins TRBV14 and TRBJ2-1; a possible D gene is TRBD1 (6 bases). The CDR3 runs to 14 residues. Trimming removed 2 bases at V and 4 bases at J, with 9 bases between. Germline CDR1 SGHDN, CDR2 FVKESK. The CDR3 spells CASSQRTGYNEQFF. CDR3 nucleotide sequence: TGTGCCAGCAGCCAACGTACAGGGTACAATGAGCAGTTCTTC.

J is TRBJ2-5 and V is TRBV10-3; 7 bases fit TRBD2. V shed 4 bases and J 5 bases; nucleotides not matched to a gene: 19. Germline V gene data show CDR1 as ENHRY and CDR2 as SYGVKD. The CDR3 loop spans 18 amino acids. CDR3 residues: CAISGVLSSSTSLETQYF. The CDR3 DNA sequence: TGTGCCATCAGTGGTGTTTTGTCCTCCTCGACTAGCCTTGAGACCCAGTACTTC.

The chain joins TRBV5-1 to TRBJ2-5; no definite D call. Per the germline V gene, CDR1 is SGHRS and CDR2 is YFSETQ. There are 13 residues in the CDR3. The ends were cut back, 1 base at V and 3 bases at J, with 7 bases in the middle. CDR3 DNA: TGCGCCAGCAGCTTGAGGGCGGAAGAGACCCAGTACTTC. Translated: CASSLRAEETQYF.

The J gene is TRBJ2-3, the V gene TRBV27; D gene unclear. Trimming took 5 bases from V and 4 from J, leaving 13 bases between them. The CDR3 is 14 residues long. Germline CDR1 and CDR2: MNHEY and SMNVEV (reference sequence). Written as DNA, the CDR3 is TGTGCCAGCAGTCAGTTGGGCGGCGCAGATACGCAGTATTTT. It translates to CASSQLGGADTQYF.

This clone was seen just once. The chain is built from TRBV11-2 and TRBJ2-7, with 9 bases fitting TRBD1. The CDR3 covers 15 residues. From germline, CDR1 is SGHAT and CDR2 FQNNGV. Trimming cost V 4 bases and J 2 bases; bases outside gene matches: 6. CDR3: CASSSYRGQAYEQYF. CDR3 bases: TGTGCCAGCAGCTCTTACAGGGGGCAAGCCTACGAGCAGTACTTC.

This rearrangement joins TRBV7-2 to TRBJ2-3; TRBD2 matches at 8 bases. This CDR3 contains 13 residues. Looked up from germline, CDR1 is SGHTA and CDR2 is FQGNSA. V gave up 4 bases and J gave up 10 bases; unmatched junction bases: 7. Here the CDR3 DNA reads TGTGCCAGCAGCTCGATTATAGCGGGATCGCAGTATTTT. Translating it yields CASSSIIAGSQYF.

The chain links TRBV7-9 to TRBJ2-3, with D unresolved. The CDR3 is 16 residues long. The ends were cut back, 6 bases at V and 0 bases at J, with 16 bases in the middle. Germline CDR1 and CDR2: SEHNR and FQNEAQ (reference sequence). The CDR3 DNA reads TGTGCCAGCAGTACATATGATCCCTTTAGCACAGATACGCAGTATTTT. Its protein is CASSTYDPFSTDTQYF.

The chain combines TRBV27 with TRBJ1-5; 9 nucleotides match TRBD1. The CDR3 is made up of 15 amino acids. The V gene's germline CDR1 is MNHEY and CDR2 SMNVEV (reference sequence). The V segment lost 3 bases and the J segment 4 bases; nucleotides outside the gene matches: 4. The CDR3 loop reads CASSFLTGGNQPQHF. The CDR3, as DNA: TGTGCCAGCAGTTTTTTGACAGGGGGGAATCAGCCCCAGCATTTT.

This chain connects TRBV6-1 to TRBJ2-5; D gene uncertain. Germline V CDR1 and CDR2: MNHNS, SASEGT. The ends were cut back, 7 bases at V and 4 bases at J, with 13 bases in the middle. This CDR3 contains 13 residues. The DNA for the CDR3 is TGTGCCAGCATGCCGTGGGGTCGAGAGACCCAGTACTTC. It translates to CASMPWGRETQYF.

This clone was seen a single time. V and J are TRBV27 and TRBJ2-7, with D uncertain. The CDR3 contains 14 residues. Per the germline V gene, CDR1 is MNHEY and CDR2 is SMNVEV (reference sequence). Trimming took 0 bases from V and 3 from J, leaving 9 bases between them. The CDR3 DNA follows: TGTGCCAGCAGTTTATCCCCTGGGTTCTACGAGCAGTACTTC. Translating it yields CASSLSPGFYEQYF.

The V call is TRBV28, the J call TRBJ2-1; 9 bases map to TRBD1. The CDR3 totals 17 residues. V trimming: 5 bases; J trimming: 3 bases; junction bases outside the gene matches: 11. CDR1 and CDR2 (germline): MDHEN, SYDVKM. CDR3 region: CASSPTGWDRDYNEQFF. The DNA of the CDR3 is TGTGCCAGCAGTCCAACTGGTTGGGACAGGGACTACAATGAGCAGTTCTTC.

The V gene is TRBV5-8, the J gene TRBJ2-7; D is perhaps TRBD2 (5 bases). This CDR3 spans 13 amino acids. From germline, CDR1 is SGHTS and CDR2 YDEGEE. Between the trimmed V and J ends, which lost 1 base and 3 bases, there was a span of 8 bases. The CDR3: CASSLYGDYEQYF. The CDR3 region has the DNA TGTGCCAGCAGCTTGTACGGGGACTACGAGCAGTACTTC. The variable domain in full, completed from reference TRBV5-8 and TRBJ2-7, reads EAGVTQSPTHLIKTRGQQATLRCSPISGHTSVYWYQQALGLGLQFLLWYDEGEERNRGNFPPRFSGRQFPNYSSELNVNALELEDSALYLCASSLYGDYEQYFGPGTRLTVT.

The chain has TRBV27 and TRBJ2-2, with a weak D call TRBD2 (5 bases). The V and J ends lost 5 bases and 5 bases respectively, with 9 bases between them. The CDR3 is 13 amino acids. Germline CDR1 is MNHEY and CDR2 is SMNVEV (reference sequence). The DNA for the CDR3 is TGTGCCAGCAGTCAGACGGGGACCGGGGAGCTGTTTTTT. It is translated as CASSQTGTGELFF.

The CDR3 reads CASSEGTGMGEQYF. CDR3 bases: TGCGCCAGCAGTGAGGGGACAGGGATGGGCGAGCAGTACTTC. V usage is TRBV10-1 and J usage is TRBJ2-7, with TRBD1 matching 9 bases. The CDR3 has 14 amino acids. Losses at the gene ends were 2 bases for V and 6 bases for J; bases not matched to a gene: 5. Germline CDR1 reads WNHNN; CDR2 reads SYGVQD (reference sequence).

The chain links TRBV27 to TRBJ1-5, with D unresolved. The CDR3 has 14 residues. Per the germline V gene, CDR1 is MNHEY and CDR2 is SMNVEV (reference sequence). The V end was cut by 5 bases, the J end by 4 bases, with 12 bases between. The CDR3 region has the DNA TGTGCCAGCAGTAGAGGACTGCAAAATCAGCCCCAGCATTTT. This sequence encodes CASSRGLQNQPQHF.

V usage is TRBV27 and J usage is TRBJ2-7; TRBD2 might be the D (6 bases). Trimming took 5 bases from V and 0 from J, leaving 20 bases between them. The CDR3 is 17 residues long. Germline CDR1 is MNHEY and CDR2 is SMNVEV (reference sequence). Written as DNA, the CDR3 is TGTGCCAGCAGTACCCGAATTGGCGGGGAACCCTCCTACGAGCAGTACTTC. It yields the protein CASSTRIGGEPSYEQYF.

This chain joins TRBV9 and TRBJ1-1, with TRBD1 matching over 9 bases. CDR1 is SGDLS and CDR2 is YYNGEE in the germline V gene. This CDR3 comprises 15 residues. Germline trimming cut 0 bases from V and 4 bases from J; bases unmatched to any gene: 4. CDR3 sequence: CASSVAGTGSTEAFF. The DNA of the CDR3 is TGTGCCAGCAGCGTAGCCGGGACAGGGAGCACTGAAGCTTTCTTT.

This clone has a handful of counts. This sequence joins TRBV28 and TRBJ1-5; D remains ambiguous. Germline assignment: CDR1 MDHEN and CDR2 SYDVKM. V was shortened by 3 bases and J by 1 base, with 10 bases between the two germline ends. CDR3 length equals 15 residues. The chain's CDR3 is CASSLTRTSNQPQHF. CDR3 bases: TGTGCCAGCAGTTTGACCAGGACCAGCAATCAGCCCCAGCATTTT. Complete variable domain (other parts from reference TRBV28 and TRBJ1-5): DVKVTQSSRYLVKRTGEKVFLECVQDMDHENMFWYRQDPGLGLRLIYFSYDVKMKEKGDIPEGYSVSREKKERFSLILESASTNQTSMYLCASSLTRTSNQPQHFGDGTRLSIL.

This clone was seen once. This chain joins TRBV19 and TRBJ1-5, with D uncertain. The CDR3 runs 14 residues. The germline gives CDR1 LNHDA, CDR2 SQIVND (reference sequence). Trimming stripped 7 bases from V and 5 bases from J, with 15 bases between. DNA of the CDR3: TGTGCCAGTAACACCCTTACTGGCGATCAGCCCCAGCATTTT. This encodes CASNTLTGDQPQHF.

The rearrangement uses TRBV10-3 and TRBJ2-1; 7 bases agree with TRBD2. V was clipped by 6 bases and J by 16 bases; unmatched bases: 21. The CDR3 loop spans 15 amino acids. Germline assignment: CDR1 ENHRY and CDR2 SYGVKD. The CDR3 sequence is CAIRQTRGEGGQFFF. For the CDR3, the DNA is TGTGCCATCAGACAGACAAGAGGGGAGGGCGGGCAGTTTTTCTTC.

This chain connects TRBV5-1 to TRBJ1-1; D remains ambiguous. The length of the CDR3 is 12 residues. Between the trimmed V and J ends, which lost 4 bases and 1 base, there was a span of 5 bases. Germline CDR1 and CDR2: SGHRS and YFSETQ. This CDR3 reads CASSAGNTEAFF. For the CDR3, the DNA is TGCGCCAGCAGCGCTGGGAACACTGAAGCTTTCTTT.

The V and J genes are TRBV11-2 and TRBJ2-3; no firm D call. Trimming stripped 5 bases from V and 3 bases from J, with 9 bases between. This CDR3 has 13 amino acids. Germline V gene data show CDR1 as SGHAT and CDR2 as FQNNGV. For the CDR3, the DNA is TGTGCCAGCAGCCAATTGACGACAGATACGCAGTATTTT. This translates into CASSQLTTDTQYF.

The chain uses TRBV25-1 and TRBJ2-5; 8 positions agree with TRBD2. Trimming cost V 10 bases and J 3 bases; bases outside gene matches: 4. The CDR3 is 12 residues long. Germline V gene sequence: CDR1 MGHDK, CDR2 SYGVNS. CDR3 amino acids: CATEREKETQYF. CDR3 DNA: TGTGCCACAGAGCGGGAGAAAGAGACCCAGTACTTC.

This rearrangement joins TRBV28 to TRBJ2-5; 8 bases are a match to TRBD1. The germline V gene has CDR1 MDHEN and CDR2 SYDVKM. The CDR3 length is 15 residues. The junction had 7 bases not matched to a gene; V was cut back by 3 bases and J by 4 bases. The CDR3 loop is CASSFSGTGGETQYF. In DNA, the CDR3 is TGTGCCAGCAGTTTCTCCGGGACAGGCGGAGAGACCCAGTACTTC. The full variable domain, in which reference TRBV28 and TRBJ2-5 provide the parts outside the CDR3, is DVKVTQSSRYLVKRTGEKVFLECVQDMDHENMFWYRQDPGLGLRLIYFSYDVKMKEKGDIPEGYSVSREKKERFSLILESASTNQTSMYLCASSFSGTGGETQYFGPGTRLLVL.

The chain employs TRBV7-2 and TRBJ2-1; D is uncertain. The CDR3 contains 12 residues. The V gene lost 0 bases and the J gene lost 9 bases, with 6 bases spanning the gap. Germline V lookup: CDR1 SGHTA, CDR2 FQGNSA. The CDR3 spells CASSLAPIEQFF. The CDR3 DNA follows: TGTGCCAGCAGCTTAGCGCCTATTGAGCAGTTCTTC.